This TCR beta chain is drawn from a study of cytomegalovirus exposure and HLA in healthy donors. The PCR contained 60 Vbeta and 13 Jbeta primers. The data were produced by immunoSEQ multiplex PCR, yet TCRdb's version contains in-frame clones alone and is incomplete. The sample contains more than 80,000 clones, roughly 71% of which appear only once. Germline V gene data show CDR1 as GTSNPN and CDR2 as SVGIG (reference sequence). This CDR3 comprises 15 residues. Between the trimmed V and J ends, which lost 2 bases and 1 base, there was a span of 9 bases. The gene calls are TRBV30 and TRBJ2-6; D not resolved. The sequenced sample was PBMCs. The sequence was collected from a male donor in good health and CMV-seropositive. DNA for the CDR3: TGTGCCTGGAGTTTAGCATTGTCTGGGGCCAACGTCCTGACTTTC. It is translated as CAWSLALSGANVLTF.